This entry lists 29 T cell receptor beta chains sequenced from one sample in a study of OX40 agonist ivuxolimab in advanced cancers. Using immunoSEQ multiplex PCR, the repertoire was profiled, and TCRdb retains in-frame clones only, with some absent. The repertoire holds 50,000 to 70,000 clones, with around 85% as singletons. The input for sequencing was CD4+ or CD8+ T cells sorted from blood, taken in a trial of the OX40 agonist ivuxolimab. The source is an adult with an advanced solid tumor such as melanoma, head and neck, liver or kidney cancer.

The CDR3 loop reads CASSLGRGFQETQYF. The DNA for the CDR3 is TGTGCCAGCAGCTTAGGAAGAGGGTTCCAAGAGACCCAGTACTTC. The chain has TRBV7-9 and TRBJ2-5; weak D call: TRBD2 (5 bases). This CDR3 contains 15 residues. The germline V gene has CDR1 SEHNR and CDR2 FQNEAQ (reference sequence). V was clipped by 1 base and J by 1 base, with 10 bases between them.

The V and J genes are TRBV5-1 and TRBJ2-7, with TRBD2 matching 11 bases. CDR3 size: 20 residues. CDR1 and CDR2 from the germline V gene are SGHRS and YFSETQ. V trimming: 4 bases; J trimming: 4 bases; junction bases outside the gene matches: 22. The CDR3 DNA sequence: TGCGCCAGCAGCGGCCATACAGGGGATAGTTCTAGCGGGAGGAGGTACGAGCAGTACTTC. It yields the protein CASSGHTGDSSSGRRYEQYF.

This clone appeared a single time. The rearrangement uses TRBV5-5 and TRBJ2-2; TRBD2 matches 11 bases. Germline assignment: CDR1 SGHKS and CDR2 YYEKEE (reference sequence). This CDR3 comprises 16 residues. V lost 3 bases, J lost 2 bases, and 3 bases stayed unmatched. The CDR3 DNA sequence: TGTGCCAGCAGCTCACTAGCGGGAGCCAACACCGGGGAGCTGTTTTTT. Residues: CASSSLAGANTGELFF.

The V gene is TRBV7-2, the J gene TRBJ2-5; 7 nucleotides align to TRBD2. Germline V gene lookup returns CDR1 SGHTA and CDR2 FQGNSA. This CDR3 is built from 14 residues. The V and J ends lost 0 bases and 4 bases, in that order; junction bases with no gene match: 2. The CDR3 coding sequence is TGTGCCAGCAGCTTAGCGGGGGGGAGAGAGACCCAGTACTTC. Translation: CASSLAGGRETQYF.

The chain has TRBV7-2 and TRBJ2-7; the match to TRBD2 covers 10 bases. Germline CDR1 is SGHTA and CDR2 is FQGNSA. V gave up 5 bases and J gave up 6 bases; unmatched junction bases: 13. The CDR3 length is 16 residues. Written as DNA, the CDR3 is TGTGCCAGCAGCCCCCCGGGGCTAGCGGGAGAAACCGAGCAGTACTTC. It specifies CASSPPGLAGETEQYF. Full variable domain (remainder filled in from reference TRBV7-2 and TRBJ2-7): GAGVSQSPSNKVTEKGKDVELRCDPISGHTALYWYRQSLGQGLEFLIYFQGNSAPDKSGLPSDRFSAERTGGSVSTLTIQRTQQEDSAVYLCASSPPGLAGETEQYFGPGTRLTVT.

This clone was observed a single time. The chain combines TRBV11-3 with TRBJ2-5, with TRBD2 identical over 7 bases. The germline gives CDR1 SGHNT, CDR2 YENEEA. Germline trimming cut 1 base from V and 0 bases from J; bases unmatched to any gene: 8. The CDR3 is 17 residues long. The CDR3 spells CASSLGASSGNQETQYF. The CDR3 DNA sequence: TGTGCCAGCAGCTTAGGGGCGTCTAGCGGAAACCAAGAGACCCAGTACTTC.

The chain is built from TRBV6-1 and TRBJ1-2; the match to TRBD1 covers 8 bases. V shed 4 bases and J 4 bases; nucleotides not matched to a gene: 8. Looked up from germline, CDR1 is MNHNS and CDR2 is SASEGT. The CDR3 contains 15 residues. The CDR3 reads CASSGGGTGSYGYTF. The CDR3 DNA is TGTGCCAGCAGTGGAGGCGGGACAGGTTCCTATGGCTACACCTTC.

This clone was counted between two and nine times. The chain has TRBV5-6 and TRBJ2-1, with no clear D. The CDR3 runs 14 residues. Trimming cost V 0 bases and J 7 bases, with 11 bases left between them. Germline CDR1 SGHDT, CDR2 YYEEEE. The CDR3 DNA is TGTGCCAGCAGCTTGGACGGACCGGCGAATGAGCAGTTCTTC. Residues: CASSLDGPANEQFF.

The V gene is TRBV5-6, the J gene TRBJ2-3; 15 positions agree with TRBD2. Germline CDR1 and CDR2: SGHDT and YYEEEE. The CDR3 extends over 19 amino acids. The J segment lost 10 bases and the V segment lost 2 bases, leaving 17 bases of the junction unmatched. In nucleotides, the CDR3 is TGTGCCAGCAGCTTACGTCCCGGGACTAGCGGGAGGCCCCGACCCGCGCAGTATTTT. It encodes CASSLRPGTSGRPRPAQYF.

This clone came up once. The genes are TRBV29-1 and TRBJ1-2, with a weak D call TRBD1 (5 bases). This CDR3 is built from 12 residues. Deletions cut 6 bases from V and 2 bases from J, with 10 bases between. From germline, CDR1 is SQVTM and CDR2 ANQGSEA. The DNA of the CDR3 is TGCAGCGTGCGGGACGACAACTATGGCTACACCTTC. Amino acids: CSVRDDNYGYTF.

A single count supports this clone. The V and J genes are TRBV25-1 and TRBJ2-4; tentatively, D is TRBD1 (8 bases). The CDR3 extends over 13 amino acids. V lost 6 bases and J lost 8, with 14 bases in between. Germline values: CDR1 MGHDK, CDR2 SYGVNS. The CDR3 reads CASSLTGGDIQYF. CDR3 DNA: TGTGCCAGCAGCCTCACAGGGGGGGACATTCAGTACTTC. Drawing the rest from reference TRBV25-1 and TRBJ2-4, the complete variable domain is EADIYQTPRYLVIGTGKKITLECSQTMGHDKMYWYQQDPGMELHLIHYSYGVNSTEKGDLSSESTVSRIRTEHFPLTLESARPSHTSQYLCASSLTGGDIQYFGAGTRLSVL.

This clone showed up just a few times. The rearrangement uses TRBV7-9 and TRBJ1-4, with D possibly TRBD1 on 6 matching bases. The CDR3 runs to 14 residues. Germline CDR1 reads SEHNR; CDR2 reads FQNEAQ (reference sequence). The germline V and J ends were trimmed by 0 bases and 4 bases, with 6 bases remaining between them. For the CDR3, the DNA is TGTGCCAGCAGCTTAGCAGGGGGTAATGAAAAACTGTTTTTT. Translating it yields CASSLAGGNEKLFF. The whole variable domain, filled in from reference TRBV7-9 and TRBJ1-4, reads DTGVSQNPRHKITKRGQNVTFRCDPISEHNRLYWYRQTLGQGPEFLTYFQNEAQLEKSRLLSDRFSAERPKGSFSTLEIQRTEQGDSAMYLCASSLAGGNEKLFFGSGTQLSVL.

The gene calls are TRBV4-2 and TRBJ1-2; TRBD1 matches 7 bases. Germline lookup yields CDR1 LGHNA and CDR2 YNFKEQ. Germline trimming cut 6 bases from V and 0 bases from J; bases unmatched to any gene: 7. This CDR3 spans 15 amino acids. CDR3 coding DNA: TGTGCCAGCAGGCCGACAGGGAGTTCTAACTATGGCTACACCTTC. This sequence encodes CASRPTGSSNYGYTF.

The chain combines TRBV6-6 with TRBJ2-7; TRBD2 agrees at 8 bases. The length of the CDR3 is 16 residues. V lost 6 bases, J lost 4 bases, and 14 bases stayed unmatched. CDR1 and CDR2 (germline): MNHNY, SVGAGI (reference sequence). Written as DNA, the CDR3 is TGTGCCAGCAGCACCTTGGGGGCGGGAGGACGGTACGAGCAGTACTTC. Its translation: CASSTLGAGGRYEQYF.

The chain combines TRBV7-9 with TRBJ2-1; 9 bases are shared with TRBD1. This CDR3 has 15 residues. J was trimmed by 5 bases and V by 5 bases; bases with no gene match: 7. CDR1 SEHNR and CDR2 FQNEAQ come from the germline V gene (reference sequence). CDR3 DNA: TGTGCCAGCAGCAGGGGGACAGGGACCCACAATGAGCAGTTCTTC. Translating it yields CASSRGTGTHNEQFF.

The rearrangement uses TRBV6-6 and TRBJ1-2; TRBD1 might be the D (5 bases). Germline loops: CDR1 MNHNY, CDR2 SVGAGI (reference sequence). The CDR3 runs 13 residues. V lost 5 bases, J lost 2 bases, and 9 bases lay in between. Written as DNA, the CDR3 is TGTGCCAGCAGTCGGGGGGAGAACTATGGCTACACCTTC. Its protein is CASSRGENYGYTF.

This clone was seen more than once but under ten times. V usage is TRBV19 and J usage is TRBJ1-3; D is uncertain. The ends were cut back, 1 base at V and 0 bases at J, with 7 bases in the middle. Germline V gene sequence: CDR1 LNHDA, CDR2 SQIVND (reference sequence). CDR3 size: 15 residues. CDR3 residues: CASSIGTSSGNTIYF. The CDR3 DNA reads TGTGCCAGTAGTATAGGTACAAGCTCTGGAAACACCATATATTTT.

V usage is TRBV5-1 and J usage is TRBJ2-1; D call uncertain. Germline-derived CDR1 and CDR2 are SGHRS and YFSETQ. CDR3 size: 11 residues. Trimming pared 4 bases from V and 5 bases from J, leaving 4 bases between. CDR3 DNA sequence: TGCGCCAGCAGCGGAAACAATGAGCAGTTCTTC. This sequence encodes CASSGNNEQFF.

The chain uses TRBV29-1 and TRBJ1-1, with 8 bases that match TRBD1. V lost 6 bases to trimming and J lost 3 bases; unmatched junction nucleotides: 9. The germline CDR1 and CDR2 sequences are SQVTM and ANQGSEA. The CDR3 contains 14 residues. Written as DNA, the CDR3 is TGCAGCGTCCTCTGGGACAGGTTTGACACTGAAGCTTTCTTT. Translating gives CSVLWDRFDTEAFF.

CDR3 nucleotide sequence: TGCGCCAGCAGCCAAGAAGGGGACGGACAGGGGGCAGTCTATGGCTACACCTTC. Its protein is CASSQEGDGQGAVYGYTF. This chain joins TRBV4-1 and TRBJ1-2; 11 bases fit TRBD1. This CDR3 has 18 residues. Per germline, CDR1 MGHRA and CDR2 YSYEKL. The V segment lost 0 bases and the J segment 4 bases; nucleotides outside the gene matches: 10.

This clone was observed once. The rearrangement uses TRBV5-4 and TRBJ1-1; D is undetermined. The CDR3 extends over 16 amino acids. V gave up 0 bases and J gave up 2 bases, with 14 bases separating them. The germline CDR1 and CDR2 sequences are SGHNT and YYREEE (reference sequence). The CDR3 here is CASSLGRLNPNTEAFF. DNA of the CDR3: TGTGCCAGCAGCTTGGGCCGACTCAATCCAAACACTGAAGCTTTCTTT.

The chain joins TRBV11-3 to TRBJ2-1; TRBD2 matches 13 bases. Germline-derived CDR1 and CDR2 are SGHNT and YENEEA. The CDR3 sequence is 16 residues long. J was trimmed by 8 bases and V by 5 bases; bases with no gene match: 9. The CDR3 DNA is TGTGCCAGCAGCCCCAGGACTAGCGGGAGTTTTTATGAGCAGTTCTTC. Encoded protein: CASSPRTSGSFYEQFF.

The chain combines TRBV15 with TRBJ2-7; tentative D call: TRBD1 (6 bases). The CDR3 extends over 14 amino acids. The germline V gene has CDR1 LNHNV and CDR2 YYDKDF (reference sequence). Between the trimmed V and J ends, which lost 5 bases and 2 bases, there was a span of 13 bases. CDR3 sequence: CATSLATGPYEQYF. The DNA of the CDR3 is TGTGCCACCAGCCTAGCCACAGGGCCCTACGAGCAGTACTTC.

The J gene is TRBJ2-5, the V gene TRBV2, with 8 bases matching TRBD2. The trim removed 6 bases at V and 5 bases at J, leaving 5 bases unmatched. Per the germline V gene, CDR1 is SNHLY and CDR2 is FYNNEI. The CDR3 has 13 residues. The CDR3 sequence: CASRRGGRETQYF. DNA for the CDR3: TGTGCCAGCAGGCGCGGGGGGAGGGAGACCCAGTACTTC.

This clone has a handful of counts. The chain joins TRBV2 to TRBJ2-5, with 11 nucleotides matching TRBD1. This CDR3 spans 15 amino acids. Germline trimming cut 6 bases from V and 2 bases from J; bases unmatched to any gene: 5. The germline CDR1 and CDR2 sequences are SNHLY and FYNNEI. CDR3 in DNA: TGTGCCAGCAGCGCACGGGACAGGGGGCAAGAGACCCAGTACTTC. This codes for CASSARDRGQETQYF.

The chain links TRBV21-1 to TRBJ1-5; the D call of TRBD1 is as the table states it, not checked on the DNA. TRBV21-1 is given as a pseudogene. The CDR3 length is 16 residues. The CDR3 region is CASSTSGQGVNQPQHF. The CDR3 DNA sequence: TGTGCCAGCAGCACTTCCGGACAGGGAGTCAATCAGCCCCAGCATTTT.

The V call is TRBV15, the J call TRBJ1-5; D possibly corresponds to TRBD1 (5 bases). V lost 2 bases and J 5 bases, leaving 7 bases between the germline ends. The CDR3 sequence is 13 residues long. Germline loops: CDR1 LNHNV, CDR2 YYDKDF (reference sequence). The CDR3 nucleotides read TGTGCCACCAGCAGAATGGGGGATCAGCCCCAGCATTTT. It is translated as CATSRMGDQPQHF.

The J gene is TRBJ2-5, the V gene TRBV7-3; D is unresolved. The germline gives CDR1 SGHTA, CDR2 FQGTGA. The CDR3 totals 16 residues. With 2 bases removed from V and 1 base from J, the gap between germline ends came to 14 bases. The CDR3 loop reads CASSLGWSLGQETQYF. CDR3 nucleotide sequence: TGTGCCAGCAGCTTAGGGTGGAGTCTAGGCCAAGAGACCCAGTACTTC.

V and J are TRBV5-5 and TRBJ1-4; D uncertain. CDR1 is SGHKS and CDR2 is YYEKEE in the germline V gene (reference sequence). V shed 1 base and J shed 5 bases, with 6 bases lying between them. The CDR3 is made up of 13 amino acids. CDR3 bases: TGTGCCAGCAGCTTGACACCAAATGAAAAACTGTTTTTT. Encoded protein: CASSLTPNEKLFF.